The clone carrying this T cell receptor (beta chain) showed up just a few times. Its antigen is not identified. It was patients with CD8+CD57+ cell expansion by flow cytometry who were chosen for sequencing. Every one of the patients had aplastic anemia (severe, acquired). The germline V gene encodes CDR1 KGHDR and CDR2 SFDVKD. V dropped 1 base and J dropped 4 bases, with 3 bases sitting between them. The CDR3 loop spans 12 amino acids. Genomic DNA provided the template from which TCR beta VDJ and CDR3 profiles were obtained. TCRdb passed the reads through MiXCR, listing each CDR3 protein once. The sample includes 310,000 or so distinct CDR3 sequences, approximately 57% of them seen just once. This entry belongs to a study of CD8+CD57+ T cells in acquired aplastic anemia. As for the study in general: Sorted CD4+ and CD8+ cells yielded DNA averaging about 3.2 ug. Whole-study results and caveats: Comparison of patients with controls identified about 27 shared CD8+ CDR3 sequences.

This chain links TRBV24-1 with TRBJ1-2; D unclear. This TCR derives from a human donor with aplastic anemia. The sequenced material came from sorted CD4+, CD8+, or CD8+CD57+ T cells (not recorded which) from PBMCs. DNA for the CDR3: TGTGCCACCAGTGATTTCGTCTATGGCTACACCTTC. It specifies CATSDFVYGYTF.